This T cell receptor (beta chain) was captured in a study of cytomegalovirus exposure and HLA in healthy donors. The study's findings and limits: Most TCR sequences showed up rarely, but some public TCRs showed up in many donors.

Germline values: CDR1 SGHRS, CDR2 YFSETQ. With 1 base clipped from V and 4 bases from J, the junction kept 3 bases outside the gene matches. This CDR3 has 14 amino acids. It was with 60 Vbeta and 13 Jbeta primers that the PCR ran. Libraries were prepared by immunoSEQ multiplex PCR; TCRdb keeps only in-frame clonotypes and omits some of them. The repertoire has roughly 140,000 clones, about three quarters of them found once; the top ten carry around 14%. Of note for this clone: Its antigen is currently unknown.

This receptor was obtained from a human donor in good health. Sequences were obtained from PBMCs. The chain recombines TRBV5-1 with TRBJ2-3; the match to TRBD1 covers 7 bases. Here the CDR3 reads CASSLYQGADTQYF. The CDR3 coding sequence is TGCGCCAGCAGCTTGTATCAGGGGGCAGATACGCAGTATTTT.